The clone carrying this T cell receptor beta chain was detected only once. As yet, its antigen is unknown. The source of the sample is a study of graft-versus-host responses after intestinal transplantation. Across the whole study: Every transplant recipient was induced with anti-thymocyte globulin, then maintained on tacrolimus and steroids for approximately three years.

Method: immunoSEQ multiplex PCR; TCRdb's copy keeps in-frame clones and lacks some. The repertoire holds approximately 93,000 clones, around 93% seen once, with approximately 0.064% in the top ten. This material consisted of unstimulated CD8+ T cells sorted from spleen or lymph node cells, taken before transplant. The receptor was derived from a human donor who was the organ donor for an intestinal transplant.

This CDR3 reads CASSGLGQGVLLEAFF. The CDR3 bases are TGTGCCAGCAGTGGTTTAGGACAGGGGGTTTTACTTGAAGCTTTCTTT. The chain combines TRBV2 with TRBJ1-1; 10 bases match TRBD1. The trim removed 4 bases at V and 7 bases at J, leaving 12 bases unmatched. The CDR3 runs to 16 residues. Germline V gene data show CDR1 as SNHLY and CDR2 as FYNNEI.